One sample yielded the 32 T cell receptor beta chains listed below, sequenced in a study of technical replicates of blood from a few donors. Sequencing used immunoSEQ multiplex PCR; TCRdb keeps in-frame clones, though not all of them. The sample has about 84,000 clones, more than 95% seen once. The sample was T cells isolated from PBMCs. Receptors originate from a human donor in good health.

The chain has TRBV5-1 and TRBJ2-7; tentatively, D is TRBD2 (5 bases). Germline loops: CDR1 SGHRS, CDR2 YFSETQ. Trimming left V 4 bases short and J 3 bases short, with 17 bases between. The CDR3 length is 15 residues. The chain's CDR3 is CASSDGYSGDYEQYF. CDR3 bases: TGCGCCAGCAGCGACGGCTACTCCGGGGACTACGAGCAGTACTTC.

This chain links TRBV5-1 with TRBJ2-1, with 8 nucleotides matching TRBD2. Trimming took 4 bases from V and 0 from J; bases not matched to a gene: 12. The CDR3 spans 18 residues. The V gene's germline CDR1 is SGHRS and CDR2 YFSETQ. The CDR3 loop is CASSPSATSESSYNEQFF. CDR3 coding DNA: TGCGCCAGCAGCCCCTCGGCGACTAGCGAGAGCTCCTACAATGAGCAGTTCTTC.

The rearrangement links TRBV5-1 to TRBJ2-5, with 10 bases aligning to TRBD1. Trimming at V came to 0 bases and at J to 5 bases, leaving 7 bases not matched to a gene. Germline CDR1 and CDR2: SGHRS and YFSETQ. The CDR3 has 16 amino acids. The CDR3 DNA reads TGCGCCAGCAGCTTGGAGACAGGGGGCGTATTCGAGACCCAGTACTTC. This encodes CASSLETGGVFETQYF.

This chain links TRBV6-1 with TRBJ1-6, with D tentatively TRBD1 (5 bases). Germline V gives CDR1 MNHNS, CDR2 SASEGT. The CDR3 consists of 13 residues. Trimming took 6 bases from V and 9 from J, leaving 12 bases between them. The CDR3 DNA reads TGTGCCAGCAGGGGCCTAGGGGTTTCACCCCTCCACTTT. It translates to CASRGLGVSPLHF.

J is TRBJ2-7 and V is TRBV19; TRBD1 might be the D (5 bases). The CDR3 sequence is 14 residues long. V lost 3 bases and J 4 bases, leaving 13 bases between the germline ends. The germline V gene has CDR1 LNHDA and CDR2 SQIVND (reference sequence). CDR3 residues: CASSMKGEPYEQYF. CDR3 DNA sequence: TGTGCCAGTAGTATGAAAGGGGAACCTTACGAGCAGTACTTC. The full variable domain, with the rest looked up from reference TRBV19 and TRBJ2-7, is DGGITQSPKYLFRKEGQNVTLSCEQNLNHDAMYWYRQDPGQGLRLIYYSQIVNDFQKGDIAEGYSVSREKKESFPLTVTSAQKNPTAFYLCASSMKGEPYEQYFGPGTRLTVT.

The rearrangement joins TRBV27 to TRBJ1-2; 8 bases fit TRBD1. This CDR3 has 14 residues. Germline trimming cut 6 bases from V and 7 bases from J; bases unmatched to any gene: 10. Germline V gives CDR1 MNHEY, CDR2 SMNVEV (reference sequence). CDR3 residues: CASRRPGGDSGYTF. Written as DNA, the CDR3 is TGTGCCAGCAGACGGCCAGGGGGCGATTCTGGCTACACCTTC.

The rearrangement links TRBV7-3 to TRBJ2-6; D is possibly TRBD1 (5 bases). The CDR3 length is 18 residues. Trimming took off 5 bases at V and 0 bases at J, with 17 bases between the two ends. From germline, CDR1 is SGHTA and CDR2 FQGTGA. CDR3 sequence reads: CASSTYGLTGSGANVLTF. The DNA for the CDR3 is TGTGCCAGCAGCACCTATGGGCTAACAGGCTCTGGGGCCAACGTCCTGACTTTC.

The V and J genes are TRBV5-4 and TRBJ2-2; D is possibly TRBD2 (6 bases). The V end was cut by 3 bases, the J end by 9 bases, with 15 bases between. The CDR3 loop spans 14 amino acids. From germline, CDR1 is SGHNT and CDR2 YYREEE (reference sequence). CDR3 sequence: CASSSSEGPRELFF. DNA of the CDR3: TGTGCCAGCAGCTCCTCGGAGGGGCCCAGGGAGCTGTTTTTT.

The V call is TRBV19, the J call TRBJ2-1, with a tentative D call TRBD2 (5 bases). Germline V lookup: CDR1 LNHDA, CDR2 SQIVND (reference sequence). The V and J ends lost 6 bases and 2 bases respectively, with 14 bases between them. The CDR3 runs to 15 residues. The CDR3 coding sequence is TGTGCCAGTAGCTACCGGGGAGTCCCCTACAATGAGCAGTTCTTC. Encoded protein: CASSYRGVPYNEQFF.

The genes are TRBV6-6 and TRBJ1-2, with D perhaps TRBD1 (5 bases). This CDR3 comprises 14 residues. The germline CDR1 and CDR2 sequences are MNHNY and SVGAGI (reference sequence). V lost 5 bases and J lost 3, with 13 bases in between. The CDR3 DNA is TGTGCCAGCAGTCCTCTCACAGGAGACTATGGCTACACCTTC. It specifies CASSPLTGDYGYTF.

The V gene is TRBV5-1, the J gene TRBJ2-5; a weak D match, TRBD1 (5 bases). The V gene's germline CDR1 is SGHRS and CDR2 YFSETQ. Trimming shortened V by 2 bases and J by 4 bases, and 15 bases separated the two germline ends. The CDR3 has 15 residues. This CDR3 reads CASSLQTDRIETQYF. In nucleotides, the CDR3 is TGCGCCAGCAGCTTACAAACCGACAGAATAGAGACCCAGTACTTC. The full variable domain, with the rest looked up from reference TRBV5-1 and TRBJ2-5, is KAGVTQTPRYLIKTRGQQVTLSCSPISGHRSVSWYQQTPGQGLQFLFEYFSETQRNKGNFPGRFSGRQFSNSRSEMNVSTLELGDSALYLCASSLQTDRIETQYFGPGTRLLVL.

The chain combines TRBV19 with TRBJ2-4; TRBD1 aligns across 7 bases. The CDR3 is 13 residues long. Looked up from germline, CDR1 is LNHDA and CDR2 is SQIVND (reference sequence). Unmatched junction bases numbered 3, after V lost 4 bases and J lost 6 bases. DNA of the CDR3: TGTGCCAGTAGTAAGGGGGCGTTAAACATTCAGTACTTC. This encodes CASSKGALNIQYF.

The V call is TRBV11-1, the J call TRBJ1-1; TRBD1 is a possible D gene (5 bases). Germline V gene lookup returns CDR1 SGHAT and CDR2 FQDESV (reference sequence). V was pared by 0 bases and J by 1 base, with 9 bases between. The CDR3 covers 15 residues. CDR3 coding DNA: TGTGCCAGCAGCTTAGCGACAGACAGGAACACTGAAGCTTTCTTT. The encoded protein is CASSLATDRNTEAFF.

The chain has TRBV7-6 and TRBJ1-2; 8 bases are a match to TRBD1. With 4 bases clipped from V and 4 bases from J, the junction kept 2 bases outside the gene matches. The CDR3 runs 13 residues. Germline CDR1 and CDR2: SGHVS and FNYEAQ. CDR3 sequence: CASSSTGGYGYTF. DNA for the CDR3: TGTGCCAGCAGCTCCACAGGGGGCTATGGCTACACCTTC.

The CDR3 coding sequence is TGTGCCAGCAGCCCTAGACAGAGATTCAGCGGGAGCGAGCAGTACTTC. Translated, it gives CASSPRQRFSGSEQYF. This chain uses TRBV14 with TRBJ2-7, with TRBD2 matching 8 bases. J was trimmed by 6 bases and V by 4 bases; bases with no gene match: 14. Germline CDR1 SGHDN, CDR2 FVKESK. The CDR3 has 16 residues.

This rearrangement joins TRBV11-3 to TRBJ2-7; D remains ambiguous. Trimming shortened V by 5 bases and J by 2 bases, and 13 bases separated the two germline ends. Germline V gene data show CDR1 as SGHNT and CDR2 as YENEEA. CDR3 size: 14 residues. The CDR3 DNA reads TGTGCCAGCAGCCGCAACAGAGATACCTACGAGCAGTACTTC. This encodes CASSRNRDTYEQYF.

V usage is TRBV7-9 and J usage is TRBJ2-1; no firm D call. The V gene lost 1 base and the J gene lost 5 bases, with 12 bases spanning the gap. The CDR3 sequence is 15 residues long. Germline loops: CDR1 SEHNR, CDR2 FQNEAQ (reference sequence). The CDR3 nucleotides are TGTGCCAGCAGCTTAGGAATTTACAGAAACAATGAGCAGTTCTTC. It codes for CASSLGIYRNNEQFF.

This clone appeared a single time. The chain uses TRBV10-2 and TRBJ2-7; 9 bases are shared with TRBD1. Unmatched junction bases numbered 2, after V lost 8 bases and J lost 3 bases. From germline, CDR1 is WSHSY and CDR2 SAAADI. This CDR3 region has 12 residues. The CDR3 DNA is TGCGCCAGCGGGGACAGGGTCTACGAGCAGTACTTC. Amino acid sequence: CASGDRVYEQYF.

The V call is TRBV5-4, the J call TRBJ2-5; TRBD1 might be the D (6 bases). The V gene's germline CDR1 is SGHNT and CDR2 YYREEE (reference sequence). Trimming shortened V by 6 bases and J by 4 bases, and 16 bases separated the two germline ends. The CDR3 is 14 amino acids. The CDR3 nucleotides read TGTGCCAGCACCGGTACAGGGAAAGGAGAGACCCAGTACTTC. Protein product: CASTGTGKGETQYF.

V usage is TRBV2 and J usage is TRBJ2-1; TRBD1 is a possible D gene (6 bases). V shed 11 bases and J shed 4 bases, with 18 bases lying between them. Looked up from germline, CDR1 is SNHLY and CDR2 is FYNNEI. The CDR3 is 14 amino acids. The CDR3 is CALRGEQGYNEQFF. CDR3 DNA sequence: TGTGCCCTCAGAGGGGAACAGGGTTACAATGAGCAGTTCTTC.

The chain employs TRBV7-8 and TRBJ1-1; possible D gene TRBD1, 6 bases. Germline CDR1 reads SGHVS; CDR2 reads FQNEAQ. V lost 5 bases, J lost 1 base, and 14 bases lay in between. The CDR3 has 15 amino acids. The CDR3 sequence is CASSPLRGPNTEAFF. The DNA for the CDR3 is TGTGCCAGCAGCCCCCTCAGGGGCCCGAACACTGAAGCTTTCTTT.

The chain recombines TRBV28 with TRBJ1-1; no clear D gene. This CDR3 is built from 12 residues. Per germline, CDR1 MDHEN and CDR2 SYDVKM. Trimming removed 10 bases at V and 6 bases at J, with 15 bases between. The CDR3 DNA follows: TGTGCCACCATCCCCATCGGGGCTGAAGCTTTCTTT. This gives the protein CATIPIGAEAFF.

The gene calls are TRBV25-1 and TRBJ2-5; 10 bases agree with TRBD2. The junction had 10 bases not matched to a gene; V was cut back by 4 bases and J by 2 bases. Germline V CDR1 and CDR2: MGHDK, SYGVNS. The CDR3 is made up of 17 amino acids. In DNA, the CDR3 is TGTGCCAGCAGTGGCCCGGAGCGGGGGGGTTCACAAGAGACCCAGTACTTC. Protein product: CASSGPERGGSQETQYF.

V is TRBV5-4 and J is TRBJ2-1; 12 nucleotides line up with TRBD2. V shed 2 bases, J shed 7 bases, and the junction held 10 bases outside the gene matches. This CDR3 has 17 residues. Germline V gene data show CDR1 as SGHNT and CDR2 as YYREEE (reference sequence). CDR3 sequence: CASSLLSSGRAMNEQFF. The CDR3 region has the DNA TGTGCCAGCAGCTTACTTTCTAGCGGGAGGGCAATGAATGAGCAGTTCTTC.

The gene calls are TRBV10-3 and TRBJ2-5; 14 bases are a match to TRBD2. The CDR3 has 16 residues. Germline trimming cut 6 bases from V and 2 bases from J; bases unmatched to any gene: 5. From germline, CDR1 is ENHRY and CDR2 SYGVKD. CDR3 DNA sequence: TGTGCCATCAGGGGGACTAGCGGGAGAGCTCAAGAGACCCAGTACTTC. Translated, it gives CAIRGTSGRAQETQYF.

This chain connects TRBV5-5 to TRBJ1-2; a possible D gene is TRBD1 (6 bases). Per germline, CDR1 SGHKS and CDR2 YYEKEE (reference sequence). This CDR3 contains 16 residues. V was shortened by 4 bases and J by 1 base, with 17 bases between the two germline ends. The CDR3 DNA reads as TGTGCCAGCAGCCATATGGACAGAACCTTTAACTATGGCTACACCTTC. Protein product: CASSHMDRTFNYGYTF.

The rearrangement joins TRBV5-4 to TRBJ2-5; 13 nucleotides line up with TRBD2. The V gene's germline CDR1 is SGHNT and CDR2 YYREEE (reference sequence). V lost 2 bases to trimming and J lost 5 bases; unmatched junction nucleotides: 3. The CDR3 contains 15 residues. CDR3 DNA sequence: TGTGCCAGCAGCTTTGGACTAGCGGGAGCCGAGACCCAGTACTTC. Its translation is CASSFGLAGAETQYF.

The chain couples TRBV4-1 to TRBJ1-1; no definite D call. Trimming stripped 4 bases from V and 6 bases from J, with 12 bases between. Germline CDR1 is MGHRA and CDR2 is YSYEKL. The CDR3 sequence is 13 residues long. CDR3 bases: TGCGCCAGCAGCCCGGGGTATTATGCTGAAGCTTTCTTT. Amino acids: CASSPGYYAEAFF.

The sample holds one count of this clone. The chain carries TRBV6-5 and TRBJ2-3; weak D call: TRBD2 (6 bases). V was trimmed by 6 bases and J by 4 bases, leaving 11 bases between them. This CDR3 comprises 13 residues. Germline CDR1 reads MNHEY; CDR2 reads SVGAGI. The CDR3 bases are TGTGCCAGCAGCTCCCTAGCGCCAGATACGCAGTATTTT. It translates to CASSSLAPDTQYF.

The chain uses TRBV4-1 and TRBJ2-3; 13 nucleotides agree with TRBD2. The CDR3 extends over 19 amino acids. V lost 0 bases, J lost 5 bases, and 11 bases stayed unmatched. CDR1 is MGHRA, CDR2 YSYEKL, per germline. CDR3 sequence reads: CASSQDPRLAGGSRDTQYF. CDR3 bases: TGCGCCAGCAGCCAAGATCCGAGACTAGCGGGGGGCTCTAGAGATACGCAGTATTTT.

The chain recombines TRBV28 with TRBJ2-1; TRBD2 matches at 14 bases. CDR3 length equals 17 residues. The junction had 11 bases not matched to a gene; V was cut back by 4 bases and J by 9 bases. The germline gives CDR1 MDHEN, CDR2 SYDVKM. The CDR3 nucleotides are TGTGCCAGCAGTTGGGGGACTAGCGGGAGTTACCGTATTGAGCAGTTCTTC. Its translation: CASSWGTSGSYRIEQFF.

In regard to this clone: The sample has other DNA sequences that encode this CDR3 too. The gene calls are TRBV6-5 and TRBJ2-1; D gene unclear. Germline values: CDR1 MNHEY, CDR2 SVGAGI. The V end was cut by 2 bases, the J end by 9 bases, with 5 bases between. The CDR3 is 11 amino acids. The chain's CDR3 is CASSYAGEQFF. The DNA for the CDR3 is TGTGCCAGCAGTTACGCCGGTGAGCAGTTCTTC.